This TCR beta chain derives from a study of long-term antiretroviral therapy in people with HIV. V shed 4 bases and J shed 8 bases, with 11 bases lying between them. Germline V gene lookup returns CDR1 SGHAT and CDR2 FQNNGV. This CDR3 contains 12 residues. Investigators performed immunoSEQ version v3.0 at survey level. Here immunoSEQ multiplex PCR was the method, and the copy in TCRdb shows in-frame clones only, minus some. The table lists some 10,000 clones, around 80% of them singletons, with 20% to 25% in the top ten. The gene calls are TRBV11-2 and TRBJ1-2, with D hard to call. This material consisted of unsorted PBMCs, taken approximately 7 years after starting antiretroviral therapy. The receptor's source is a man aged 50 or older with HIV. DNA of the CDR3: TGTGCCAGCAGCTCCTGGTTAGGCGGCTACACCTTC. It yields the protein CASSSWLGGYTF. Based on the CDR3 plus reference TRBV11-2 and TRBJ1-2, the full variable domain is EAGVAQSPRYKIIEKRQSVAFWCNPISGHATLYWYQQILGQGPKLLIQFQNNGVVDDSQLPKDRFSAERLKGVDSTLKIQPAKLEDSAVYLCASSSWLGGYTFGSGTRLTVV.